This T cell receptor beta chain is from a study of CD8 T cells in ankylosing spondylitis. Whole-study results and caveats: In peripheral blood, disease-linked CD8+ clones occurred at relatively low frequencies.

The TCR beta libraries were generated through quantitative 5'-RACE incorporating molecular barcodes. TCRdb passed the 5' RACE reads through MiXCR, listing each CDR3 protein once. The data hold about 240,000 distinct CDR3 sequences, with about 10% observed a single time. CDR1 LGHNA and CDR2 YNFKEQ come from the germline V gene. The CDR3 extends over 16 amino acids. Trimming removed 4 bases at V and 0 bases at J, with 12 bases between. This clonotype was detected many times. Its matching antigen is unknown. The genes are TRBV4-2 and TRBJ1-4; D gene ambiguous. The sample consisted of blood, either unsorted or a sorted T cell fraction (not recorded which). The receptor comes from a male donor with ankylosing spondylitis or in good health (not recorded which). This CDR3 reads CASSPGAAATNEKLFF. CDR3 nucleotides: TGTGCCAGCAGCCCCGGAGCGGCCGCAACTAATGAAAAACTGTTTTTT.